This T cell receptor beta chain was recorded in a study of identical twins. The CDR3 has 13 amino acids. The germline CDR1 and CDR2 sequences are MNHEY and SMNVEV (reference sequence). Between the trimmed V and J ends, which lost 3 bases and 5 bases, there was a span of 10 bases. In every case, the donor was a healthy Caucasian. Study results and limitations: Low generation-probability sequences were in excess among twin-shared out-of-frame alpha sequences. Invariant MAIT and iNKT cells are populations that could partly confound zero-insertion analyses.

Template switching added a universal primer binding site, and final cDNA carried unique molecular identifiers. Each CDR3 protein gets one entry after TCRdb re-called the 5' RACE reads with MiXCR. Found here are 1.5 million to 2 million distinct CDR3 sequences, more than 30% of them singletons; the top ten hold about 0.27%. Comments on this clonotype: What it binds is not known.

Specimen: cord blood. The chain employs TRBV27 and TRBJ1-1, with D uncertain. This receptor was taken from a newborn girl in good health. In nucleotides, the CDR3 is TGTGCCAGCAGTTTCCCAGGAAGGACTGAAGCTTTCTTT. Translated, it gives CASSFPGRTEAFF.